The entry that follows covers one T cell receptor (beta chain) sequence. A modified ARM-PCR protocol with three rounds of nested PCR amplified TCRbeta. TCRdb fed the multiplex PCR reads into MiXCR, producing one record per CDR3 protein. Here the sample spans over 80,000 distinct CDR3 sequences, 80% being singletons. The data are from a study of tumor and adjacent non-tumor tissue in lung cancer. This sample's RNA came from whole unsorted tissue. More than 3 cm separated this lung sample from the edge of the tumor. The material sequenced was distant non-tumor lung tissue. The clonotype originates from a man aged 60-69 years with small cell lung cancer.

The DNA of the CDR3 is TGTGCCAGCAGCATACTGGACAGGGGGTTTATCGAGGCTTTCTTT. Protein: CASSILDRGFIEAFF. The chain recombines TRBV7-9 with TRBJ1-1; TRBD1 matches at 10 bases. The CDR3 contains 15 residues. V lost 5 bases to trimming and J lost 11 bases; unmatched junction nucleotides: 14. CDR1 and CDR2 from the germline V gene are SEHNR and FQNEAQ (reference sequence). Full variable domain (missing parts from reference TRBV7-9 and TRBJ1-1): DTGVSQNPRHKITKRGQNVTFRCDPISEHNRLYWYRQTLGQGPEFLTYFQNEAQLEKSRLLSDRFSAERPKGSFSTLEIQRTEQGDSAMYLCASSILDRGFIEAFFGQGTRLTVV.